This TCR beta chain was sequenced in a study of technical replicates of blood from a few donors. With 2 bases clipped from V and 6 bases from J, the junction kept 11 bases outside the gene matches. Germline lookup yields CDR1 MRHNA and CDR2 SNTAGT. The CDR3 consists of 16 residues. The repertoire was sequenced with immunoSEQ multiplex PCR; TCRdb's copy has only in-frame clones and lacks some. Of about 83,000 clones listed, 92% are singletons. The sample taken for sequencing was T cells isolated from PBMCs. The clonotype was recovered from a human donor in good health. This chain connects TRBV6-4 to TRBJ1-2, with 8 positions matching TRBD1. The CDR3 sequence is CASSDQRSGGSHGYTF. The CDR3 bases are TGTGCCAGCAGTGACCAGCGGTCAGGGGGCAGTCATGGCTACACCTTC.